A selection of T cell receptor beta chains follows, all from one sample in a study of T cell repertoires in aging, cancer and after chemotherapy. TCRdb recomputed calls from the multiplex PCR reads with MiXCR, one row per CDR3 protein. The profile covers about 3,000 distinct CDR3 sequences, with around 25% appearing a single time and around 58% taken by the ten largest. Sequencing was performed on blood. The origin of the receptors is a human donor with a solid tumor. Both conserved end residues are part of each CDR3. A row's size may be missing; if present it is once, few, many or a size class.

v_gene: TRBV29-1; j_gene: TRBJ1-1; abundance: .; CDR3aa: CSYFRVGGTEAFF
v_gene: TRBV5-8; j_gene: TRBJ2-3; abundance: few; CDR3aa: CASSLLPAGGTDTQYF
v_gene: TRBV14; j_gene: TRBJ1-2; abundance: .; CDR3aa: CASSQDWDSLGYTF
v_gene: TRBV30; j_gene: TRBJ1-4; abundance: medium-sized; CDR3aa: CAWSSLTGGREKLFF
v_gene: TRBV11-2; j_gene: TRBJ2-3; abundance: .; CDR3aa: CASSLDSGNTDTQYF
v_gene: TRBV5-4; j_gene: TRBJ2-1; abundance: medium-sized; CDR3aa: CASSGTSGGYRRFF
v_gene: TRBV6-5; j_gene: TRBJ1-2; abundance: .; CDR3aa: CASSYSPLTGGIVGYGYTF
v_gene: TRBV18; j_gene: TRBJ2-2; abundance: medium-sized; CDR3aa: CASSPPSGSSNTGELFF
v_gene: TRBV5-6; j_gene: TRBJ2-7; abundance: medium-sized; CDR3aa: CASSLAFGYEQYF
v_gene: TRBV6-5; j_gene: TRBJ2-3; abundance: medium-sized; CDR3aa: CASSYTLAATDTQYF
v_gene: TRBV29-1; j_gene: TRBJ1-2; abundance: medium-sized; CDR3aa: CSATLRYGYTF
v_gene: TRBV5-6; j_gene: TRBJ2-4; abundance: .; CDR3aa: CASSPTGAKNIQYF
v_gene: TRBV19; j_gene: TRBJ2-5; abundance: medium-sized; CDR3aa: CASSIGGTDQETQYF
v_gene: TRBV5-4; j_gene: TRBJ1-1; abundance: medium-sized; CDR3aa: CASSFQGTTEAFF
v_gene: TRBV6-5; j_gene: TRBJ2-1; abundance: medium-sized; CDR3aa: CASSALAGEAYNEQFF
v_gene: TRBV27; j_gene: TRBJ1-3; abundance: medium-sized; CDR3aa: CASSLLSGNTIYF
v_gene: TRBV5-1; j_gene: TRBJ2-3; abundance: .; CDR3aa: CASSLGSWGLQDTQYF
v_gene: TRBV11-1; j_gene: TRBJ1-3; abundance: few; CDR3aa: CASSLQPVSGNTIYF
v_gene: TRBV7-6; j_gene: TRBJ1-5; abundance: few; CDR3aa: CASRPRQPQHF
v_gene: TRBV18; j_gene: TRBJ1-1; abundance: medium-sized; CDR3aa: CASSSLSGEAFF
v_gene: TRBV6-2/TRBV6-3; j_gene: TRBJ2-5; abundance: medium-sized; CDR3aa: CASSLGIYHYQETQYF
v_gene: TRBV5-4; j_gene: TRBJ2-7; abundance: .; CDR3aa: CASSTDSYEQYF
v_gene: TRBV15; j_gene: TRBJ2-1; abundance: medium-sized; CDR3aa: CATSRDRQREQFF
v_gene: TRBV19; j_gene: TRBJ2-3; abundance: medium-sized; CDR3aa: CASSMGSTGSTDTQYF
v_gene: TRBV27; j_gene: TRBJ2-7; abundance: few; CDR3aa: CASSLSPSTYSYEQYF
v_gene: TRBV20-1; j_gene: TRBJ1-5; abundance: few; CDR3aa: CSASRADSNQPQHF
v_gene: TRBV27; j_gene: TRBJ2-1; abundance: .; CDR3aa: CASSLLGYNKQFF
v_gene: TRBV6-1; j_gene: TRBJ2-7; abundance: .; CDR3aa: CASRFDRGDSYEQYF
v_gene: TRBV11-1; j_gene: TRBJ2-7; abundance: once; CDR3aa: CASSSRPYEQYF
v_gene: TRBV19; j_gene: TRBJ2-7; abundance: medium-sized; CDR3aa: CASTNEGGGPYEQYF
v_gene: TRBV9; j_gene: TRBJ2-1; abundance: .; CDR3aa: CASSGTGENEQFF
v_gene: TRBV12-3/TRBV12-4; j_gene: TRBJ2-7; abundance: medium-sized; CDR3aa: CASSFGQSVSSEQYF
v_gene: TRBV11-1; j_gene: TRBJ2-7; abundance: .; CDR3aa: CASSLAGAHEQYF
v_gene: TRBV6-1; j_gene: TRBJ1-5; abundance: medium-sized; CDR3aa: CASSGGRSLNQPQHF
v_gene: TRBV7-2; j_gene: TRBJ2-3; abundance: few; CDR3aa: CASSSGQGTDTQYF
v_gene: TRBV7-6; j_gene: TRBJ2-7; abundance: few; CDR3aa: CASSRGPEGAHEQYF
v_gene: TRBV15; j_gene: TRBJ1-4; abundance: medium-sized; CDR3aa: CATSSRPGGLTATNEKLFF
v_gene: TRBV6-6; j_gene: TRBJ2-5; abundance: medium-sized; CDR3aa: CASSSTGHETQYF
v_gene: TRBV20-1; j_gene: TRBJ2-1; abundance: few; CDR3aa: CSAQEPPGLAGVRNEQFF
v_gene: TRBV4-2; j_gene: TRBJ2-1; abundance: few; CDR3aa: CASSQGGSSYNEQFF
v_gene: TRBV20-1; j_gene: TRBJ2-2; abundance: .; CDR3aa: CSARAHPGVGELFF
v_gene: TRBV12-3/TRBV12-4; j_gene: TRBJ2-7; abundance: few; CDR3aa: CASSFTGYEQYF
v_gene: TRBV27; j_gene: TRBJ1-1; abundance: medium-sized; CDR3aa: CASSYLGMNTEAFF
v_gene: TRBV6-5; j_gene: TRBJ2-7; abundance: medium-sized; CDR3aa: CASSYGGTAYEQYF
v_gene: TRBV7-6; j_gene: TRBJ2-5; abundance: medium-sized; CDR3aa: CASGGRTDQETQYF
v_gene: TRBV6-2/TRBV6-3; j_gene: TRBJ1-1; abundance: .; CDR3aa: CAITRGIANTEAFF
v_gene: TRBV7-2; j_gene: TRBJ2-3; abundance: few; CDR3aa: CASSPTTSTDTQYF
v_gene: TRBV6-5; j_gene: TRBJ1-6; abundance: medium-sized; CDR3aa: CASSYPNRGGDSPLHF
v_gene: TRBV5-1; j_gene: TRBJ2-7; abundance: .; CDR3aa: CASSGQVLGSYEQYF